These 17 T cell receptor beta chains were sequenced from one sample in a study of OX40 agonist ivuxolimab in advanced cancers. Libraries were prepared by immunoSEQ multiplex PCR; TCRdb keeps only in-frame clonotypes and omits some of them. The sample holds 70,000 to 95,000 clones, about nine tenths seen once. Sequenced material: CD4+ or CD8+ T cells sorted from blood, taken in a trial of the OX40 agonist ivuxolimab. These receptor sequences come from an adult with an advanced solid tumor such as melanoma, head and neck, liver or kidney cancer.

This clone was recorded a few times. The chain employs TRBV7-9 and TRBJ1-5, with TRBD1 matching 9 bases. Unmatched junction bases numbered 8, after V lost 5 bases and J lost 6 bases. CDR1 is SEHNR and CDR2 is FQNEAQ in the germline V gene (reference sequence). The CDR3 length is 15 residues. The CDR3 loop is CASSPGTGSGQPQHF. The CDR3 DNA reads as TGTGCCAGCAGCCCCGGGACAGGGTCGGGTCAGCCCCAGCATTTT.

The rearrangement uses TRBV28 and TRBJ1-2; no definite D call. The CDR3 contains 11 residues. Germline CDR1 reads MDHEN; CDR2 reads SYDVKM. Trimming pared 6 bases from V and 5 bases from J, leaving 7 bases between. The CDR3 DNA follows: TGTGCCAGCAGCCACAAGTATGGCTACACCTTC. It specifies CASSHKYGYTF.

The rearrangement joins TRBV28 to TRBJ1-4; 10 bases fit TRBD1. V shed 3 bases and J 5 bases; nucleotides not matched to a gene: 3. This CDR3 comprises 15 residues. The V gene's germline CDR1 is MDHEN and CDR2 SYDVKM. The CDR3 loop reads CASSFGGQGNEKLFF. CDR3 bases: TGTGCCAGCAGTTTTGGGGGACAGGGGAATGAAAAACTGTTTTTT. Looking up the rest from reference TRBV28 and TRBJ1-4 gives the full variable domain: DVKVTQSSRYLVKRTGEKVFLECVQDMDHENMFWYRQDPGLGLRLIYFSYDVKMKEKGDIPEGYSVSREKKERFSLILESASTNQTSMYLCASSFGGQGNEKLFFGSGTQLSVL.

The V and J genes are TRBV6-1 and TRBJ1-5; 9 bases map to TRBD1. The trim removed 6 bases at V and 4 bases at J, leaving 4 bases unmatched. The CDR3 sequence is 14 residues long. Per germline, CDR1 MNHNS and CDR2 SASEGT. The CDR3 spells CASRGTGRNQPQHF. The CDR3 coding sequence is TGTGCCAGCAGGGGGACAGGGAGAAATCAGCCCCAGCATTTT.

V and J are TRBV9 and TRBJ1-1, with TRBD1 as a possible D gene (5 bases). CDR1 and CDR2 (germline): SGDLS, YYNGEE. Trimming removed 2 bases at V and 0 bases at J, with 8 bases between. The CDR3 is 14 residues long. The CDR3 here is CASSVGGMNTEAFF. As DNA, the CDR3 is TGTGCCAGCAGCGTCGGGGGAATGAACACTGAAGCTTTCTTT.

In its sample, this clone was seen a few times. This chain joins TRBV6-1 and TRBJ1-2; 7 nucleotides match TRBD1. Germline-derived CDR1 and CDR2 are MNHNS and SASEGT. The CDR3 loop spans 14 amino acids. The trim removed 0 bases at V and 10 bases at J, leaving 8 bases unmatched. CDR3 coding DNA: TGTGCCAGCAGTGAAGCGCCCGGGACAGTCTCCTACACCTTC. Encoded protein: CASSEAPGTVSYTF.

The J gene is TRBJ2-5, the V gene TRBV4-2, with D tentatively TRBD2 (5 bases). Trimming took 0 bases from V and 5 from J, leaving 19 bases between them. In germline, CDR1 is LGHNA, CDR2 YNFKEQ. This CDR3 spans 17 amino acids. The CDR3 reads CASSQDLGRALGETQYF. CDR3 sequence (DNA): TGTGCCAGCAGCCAAGACTTAGGGCGGGCGCTTGGCGAGACCCAGTACTTC.

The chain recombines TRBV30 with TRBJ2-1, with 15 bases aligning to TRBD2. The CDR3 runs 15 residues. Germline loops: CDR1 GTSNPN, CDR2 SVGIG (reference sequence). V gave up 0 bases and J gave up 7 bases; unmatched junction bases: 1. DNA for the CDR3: TGTGCCTGGAGTGTAGGGACTAGCGGGGGGAATGAGCAGTTCTTC. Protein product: CAWSVGTSGGNEQFF.

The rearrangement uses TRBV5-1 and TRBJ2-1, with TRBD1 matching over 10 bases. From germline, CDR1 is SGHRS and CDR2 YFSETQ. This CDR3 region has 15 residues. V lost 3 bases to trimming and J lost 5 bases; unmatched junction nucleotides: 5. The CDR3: CASSSGQGSDNEQFF. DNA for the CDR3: TGCGCCAGCAGCTCGGGACAGGGGAGCGACAATGAGCAGTTCTTC.

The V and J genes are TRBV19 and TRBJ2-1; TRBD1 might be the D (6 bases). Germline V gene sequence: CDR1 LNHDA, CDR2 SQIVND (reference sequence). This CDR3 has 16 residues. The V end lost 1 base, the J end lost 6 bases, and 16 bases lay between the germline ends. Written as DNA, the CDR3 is TGTGCCAGTAGTATAGCAGGGACACGGGTGTCCAATGAGCAGTTCTTC. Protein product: CASSIAGTRVSNEQFF.

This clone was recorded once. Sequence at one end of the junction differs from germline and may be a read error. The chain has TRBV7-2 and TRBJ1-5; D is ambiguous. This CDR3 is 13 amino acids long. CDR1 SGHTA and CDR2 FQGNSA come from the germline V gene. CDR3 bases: TGTGCCAGCAGCATAGCGGGTGGCCAGCCCCAGCATTTT. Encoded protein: CASSIAGGQPQHF.

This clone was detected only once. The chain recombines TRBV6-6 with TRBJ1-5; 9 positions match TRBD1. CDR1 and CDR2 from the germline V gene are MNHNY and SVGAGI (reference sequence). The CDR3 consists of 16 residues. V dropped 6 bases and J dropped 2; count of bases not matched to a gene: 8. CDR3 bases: TGTGCCAGCAGCCTACCGGGACAGGGAGGCAATCAGCCCCAGCATTTT. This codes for CASSLPGQGGNQPQHF.

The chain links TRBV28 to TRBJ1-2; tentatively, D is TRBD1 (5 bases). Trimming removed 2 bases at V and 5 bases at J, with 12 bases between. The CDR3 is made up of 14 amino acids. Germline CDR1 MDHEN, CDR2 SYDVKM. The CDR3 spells CASSLLDSTYGYTF. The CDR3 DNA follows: TGTGCCAGCAGTTTACTTGACAGTACATATGGCTACACCTTC.

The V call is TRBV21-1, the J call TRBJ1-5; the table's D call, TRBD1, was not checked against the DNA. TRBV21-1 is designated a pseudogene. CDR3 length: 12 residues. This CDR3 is CAKGTGGQPQHF. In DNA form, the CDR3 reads TGTGCCAAAGGGACAGGGGGACAGCCCCAGCATTTT.

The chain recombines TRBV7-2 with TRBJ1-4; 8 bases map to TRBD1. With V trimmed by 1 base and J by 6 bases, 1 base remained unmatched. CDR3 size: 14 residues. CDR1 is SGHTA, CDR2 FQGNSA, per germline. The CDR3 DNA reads TGTGCCAGCAGCTTAGGGGGACAGGATGAAAAACTGTTTTTT. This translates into CASSLGGQDEKLFF.

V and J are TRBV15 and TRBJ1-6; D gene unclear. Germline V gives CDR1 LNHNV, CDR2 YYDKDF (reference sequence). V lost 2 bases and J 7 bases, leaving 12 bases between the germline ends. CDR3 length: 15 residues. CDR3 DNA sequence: TGTGCCACCAGCAGAAACATTGGCCAAAATTCACCCCTCCACTTT. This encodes CATSRNIGQNSPLHF.

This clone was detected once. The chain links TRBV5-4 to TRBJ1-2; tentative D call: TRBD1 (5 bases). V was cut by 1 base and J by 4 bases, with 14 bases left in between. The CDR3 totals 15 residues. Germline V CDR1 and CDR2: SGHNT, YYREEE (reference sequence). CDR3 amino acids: CASSLNVFRVYGYTF. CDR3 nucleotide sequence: TGTGCCAGCAGCTTGAATGTGTTCAGGGTCTATGGCTACACCTTC.